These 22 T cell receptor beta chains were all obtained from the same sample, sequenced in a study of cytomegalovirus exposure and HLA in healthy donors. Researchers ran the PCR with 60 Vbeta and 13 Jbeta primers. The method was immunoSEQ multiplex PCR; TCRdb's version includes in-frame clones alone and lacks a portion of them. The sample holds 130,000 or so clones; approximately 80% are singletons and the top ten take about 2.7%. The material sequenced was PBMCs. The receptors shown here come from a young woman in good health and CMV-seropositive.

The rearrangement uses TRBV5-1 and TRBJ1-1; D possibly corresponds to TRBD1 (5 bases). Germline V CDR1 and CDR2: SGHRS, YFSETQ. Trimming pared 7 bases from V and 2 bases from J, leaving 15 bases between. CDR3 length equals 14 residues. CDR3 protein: CASALGGGNTEAFF. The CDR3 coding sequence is TGCGCCAGCGCCCTGGGGGGAGGAAACACTGAAGCTTTCTTT. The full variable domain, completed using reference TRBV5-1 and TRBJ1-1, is KAGVTQTPRYLIKTRGQQVTLSCSPISGHRSVSWYQQTPGQGLQFLFEYFSETQRNKGNFPGRFSGRQFSNSRSEMNVSTLELGDSALYLCASALGGGNTEAFFGQGTRLTVV.

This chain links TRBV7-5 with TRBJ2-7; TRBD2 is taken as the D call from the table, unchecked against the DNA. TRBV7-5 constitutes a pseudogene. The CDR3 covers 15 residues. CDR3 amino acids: CVRSFPPGLYYEQYF. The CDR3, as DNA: TGTGTCAGAAGCTTCCCCCCTGGACTTTACTACGAGCAGTACTTC.

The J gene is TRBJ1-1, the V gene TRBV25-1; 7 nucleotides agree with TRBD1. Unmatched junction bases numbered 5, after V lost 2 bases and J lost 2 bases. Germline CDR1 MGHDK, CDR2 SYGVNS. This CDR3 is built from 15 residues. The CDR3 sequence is CASSERDRANTEAFF. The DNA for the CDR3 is TGTGCCAGCAGTGAACGAGACAGGGCTAACACTGAAGCTTTCTTT. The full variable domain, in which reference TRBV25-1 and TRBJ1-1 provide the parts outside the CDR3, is EADIYQTPRYLVIGTGKKITLECSQTMGHDKMYWYQQDPGMELHLIHYSYGVNSTEKGDLSSESTVSRIRTEHFPLTLESARPSHTSQYLCASSERDRANTEAFFGQGTRLTVV.

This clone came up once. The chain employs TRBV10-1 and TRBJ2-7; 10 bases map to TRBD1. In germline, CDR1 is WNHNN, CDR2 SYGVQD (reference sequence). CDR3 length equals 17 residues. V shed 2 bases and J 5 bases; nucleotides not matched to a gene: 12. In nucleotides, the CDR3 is TGCGCCAGCAGTGAGCCACCCGGGACAGGGGAATTCCACGAGCAGTACTTC. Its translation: CASSEPPGTGEFHEQYF.

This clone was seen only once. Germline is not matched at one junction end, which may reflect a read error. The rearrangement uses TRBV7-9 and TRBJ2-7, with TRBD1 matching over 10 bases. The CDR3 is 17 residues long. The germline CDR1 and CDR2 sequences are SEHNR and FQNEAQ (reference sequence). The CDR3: CSSSTGTGDFVTYEQYF. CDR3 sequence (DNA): TGTTCCAGCAGCACAGGGACAGGGGACTTCGTGACCTACGAGCAGTACTTC. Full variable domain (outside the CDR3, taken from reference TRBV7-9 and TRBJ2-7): DTGVSQNPRHKITKRGQNVTFRCDPISEHNRLYWYRQTLGQGPEFLTYFQNEAQLEKSRLLSDRFSAERPKGSFSTLEIQRTEQGDSAMYLCSSSTGTGDFVTYEQYFGPGTRLTVT.

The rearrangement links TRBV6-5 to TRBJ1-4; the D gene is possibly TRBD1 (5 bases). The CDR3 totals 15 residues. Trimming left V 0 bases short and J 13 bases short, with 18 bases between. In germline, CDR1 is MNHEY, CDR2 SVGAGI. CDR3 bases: TGTGCCAGCAGTTACTCGACAGATATAATGAAAATACTGTTTTTT. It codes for CASSYSTDIMKILFF.

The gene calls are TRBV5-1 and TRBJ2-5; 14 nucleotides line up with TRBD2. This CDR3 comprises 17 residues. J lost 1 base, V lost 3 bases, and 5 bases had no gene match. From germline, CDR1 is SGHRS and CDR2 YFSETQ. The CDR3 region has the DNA TGCGCCAGCAGCTCGGGACTAGCGGGGGTCGCCCAAGAGACCCAGTACTTC. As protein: CASSSGLAGVAQETQYF.

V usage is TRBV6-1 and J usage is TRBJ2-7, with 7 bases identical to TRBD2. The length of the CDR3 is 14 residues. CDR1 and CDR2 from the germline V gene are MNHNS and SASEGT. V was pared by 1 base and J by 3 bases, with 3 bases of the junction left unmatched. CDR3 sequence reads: CASSEGEGYYEQYF. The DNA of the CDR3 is TGTGCCAGCAGTGAAGGGGAGGGCTACTACGAGCAGTACTTC.

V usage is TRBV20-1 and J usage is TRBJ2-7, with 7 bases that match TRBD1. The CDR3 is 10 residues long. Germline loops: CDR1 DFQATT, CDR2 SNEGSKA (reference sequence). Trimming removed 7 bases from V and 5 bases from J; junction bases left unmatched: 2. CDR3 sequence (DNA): TGCAGTGAAGGGGGCGACGAGCAGTACTTC. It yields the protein CSEGGDEQYF.

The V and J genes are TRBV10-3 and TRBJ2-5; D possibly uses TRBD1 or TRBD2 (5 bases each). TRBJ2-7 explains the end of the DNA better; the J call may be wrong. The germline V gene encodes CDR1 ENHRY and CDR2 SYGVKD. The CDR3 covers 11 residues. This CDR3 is CAIRGAYEQYF. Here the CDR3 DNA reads TGTGCCATCAGGGGGGCCTACGAGCAGTACTTC.

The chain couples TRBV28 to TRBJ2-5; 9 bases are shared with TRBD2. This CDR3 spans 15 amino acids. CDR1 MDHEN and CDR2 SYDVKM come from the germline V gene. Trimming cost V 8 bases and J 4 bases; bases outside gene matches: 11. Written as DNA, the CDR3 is TGTGCCAGCCTCCAACCGGGACTAGCTAGAGAGACCCAGTACTTC. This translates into CASLQPGLARETQYF.

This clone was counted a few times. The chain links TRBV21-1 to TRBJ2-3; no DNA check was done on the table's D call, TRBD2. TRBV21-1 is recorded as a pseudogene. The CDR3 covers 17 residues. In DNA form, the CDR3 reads TGTGCCACCCGAACTAGCGGGGGATCCGCTAGCACAGATACGCAGTATTTT. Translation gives CATRTSGGSASTDTQYF.

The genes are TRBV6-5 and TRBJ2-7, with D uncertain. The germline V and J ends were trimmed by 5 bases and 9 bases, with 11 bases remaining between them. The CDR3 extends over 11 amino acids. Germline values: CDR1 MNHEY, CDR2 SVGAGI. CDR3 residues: CASSLGVGQYF. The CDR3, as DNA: TGTGCCAGCAGTCTAGGAGTTGGGCAGTACTTC.

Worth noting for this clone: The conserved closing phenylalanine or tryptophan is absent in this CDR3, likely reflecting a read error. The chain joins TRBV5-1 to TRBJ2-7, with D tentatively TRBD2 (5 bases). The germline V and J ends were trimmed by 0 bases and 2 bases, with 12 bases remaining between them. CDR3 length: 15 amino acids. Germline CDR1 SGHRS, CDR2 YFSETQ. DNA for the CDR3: TGCGCCAGCAGCTTGGAAGTTAGCGCCGCCTACGAGCAGTACCTC. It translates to CASSLEVSAAYEQYL.

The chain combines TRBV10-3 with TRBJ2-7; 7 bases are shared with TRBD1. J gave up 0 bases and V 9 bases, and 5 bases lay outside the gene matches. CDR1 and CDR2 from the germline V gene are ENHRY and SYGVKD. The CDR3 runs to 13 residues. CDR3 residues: CAISGTVSYEQYF. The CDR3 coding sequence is TGTGCCATTTCCGGGACAGTCTCCTACGAGCAGTACTTC.

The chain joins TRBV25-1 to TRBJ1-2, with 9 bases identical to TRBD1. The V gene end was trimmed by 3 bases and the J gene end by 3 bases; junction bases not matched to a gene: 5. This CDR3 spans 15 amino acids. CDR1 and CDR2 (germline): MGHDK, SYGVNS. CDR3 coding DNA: TGTGCCAGCAGTGAGCATAGACAGGGGGACTATGGCTACACCTTC. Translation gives CASSEHRQGDYGYTF.

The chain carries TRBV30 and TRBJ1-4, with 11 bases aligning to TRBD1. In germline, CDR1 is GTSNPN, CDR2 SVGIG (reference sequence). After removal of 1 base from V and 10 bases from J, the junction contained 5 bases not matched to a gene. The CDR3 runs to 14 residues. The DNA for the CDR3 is TGTGCCTGGAGTGGTGGGACAGGGGGACTAAAACTGTTTTTT. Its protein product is CAWSGGTGGLKLFF.

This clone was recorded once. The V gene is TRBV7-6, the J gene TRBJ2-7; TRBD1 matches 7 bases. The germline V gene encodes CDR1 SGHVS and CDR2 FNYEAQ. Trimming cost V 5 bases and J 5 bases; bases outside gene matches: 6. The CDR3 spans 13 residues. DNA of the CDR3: TGTGCCAGCAGCGCGACAGGGAACGACGAGCAGTACTTC. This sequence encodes CASSATGNDEQYF.

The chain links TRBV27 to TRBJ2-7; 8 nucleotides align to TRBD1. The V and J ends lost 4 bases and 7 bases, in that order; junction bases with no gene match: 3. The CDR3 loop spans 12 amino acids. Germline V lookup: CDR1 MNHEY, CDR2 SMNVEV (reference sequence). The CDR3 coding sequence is TGTGCCAGCAGTTCGACAGGGGATGAGCAGTACTTC. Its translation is CASSSTGDEQYF.

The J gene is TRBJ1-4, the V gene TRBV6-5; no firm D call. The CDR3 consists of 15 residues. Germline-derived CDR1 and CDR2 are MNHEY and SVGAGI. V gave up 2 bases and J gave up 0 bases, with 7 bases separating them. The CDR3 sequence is CASSYEGSTNEKLFF. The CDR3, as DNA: TGTGCCAGCAGTTACGAGGGTTCAACTAATGAAAAACTGTTTTTT.

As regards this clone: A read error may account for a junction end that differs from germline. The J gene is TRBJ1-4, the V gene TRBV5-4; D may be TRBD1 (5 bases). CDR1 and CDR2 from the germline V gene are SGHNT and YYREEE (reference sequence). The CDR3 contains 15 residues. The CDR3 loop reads CASGLRGGSNEKLFF. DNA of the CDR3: TGTGCCAGCGGCTTGAGGGGAGGGAGTAATGAAAAACTGTTTTTT.

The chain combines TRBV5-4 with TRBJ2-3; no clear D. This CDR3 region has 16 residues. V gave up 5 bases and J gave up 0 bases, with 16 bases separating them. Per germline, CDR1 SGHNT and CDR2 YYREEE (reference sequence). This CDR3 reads CASRRMAETSTDTQYF. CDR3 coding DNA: TGTGCCAGCAGGAGGATGGCGGAAACTAGCACAGATACGCAGTATTTT. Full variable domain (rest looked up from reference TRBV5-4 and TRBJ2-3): ETGVTQSPTHLIKTRGQQVTLRCSSQSGHNTVSWYQQALGQGPQFIFQYYREEENGRGNFPPRFSGLQFPNYSSELNVNALELDDSALYLCASRRMAETSTDTQYFGPGTRLTVL.